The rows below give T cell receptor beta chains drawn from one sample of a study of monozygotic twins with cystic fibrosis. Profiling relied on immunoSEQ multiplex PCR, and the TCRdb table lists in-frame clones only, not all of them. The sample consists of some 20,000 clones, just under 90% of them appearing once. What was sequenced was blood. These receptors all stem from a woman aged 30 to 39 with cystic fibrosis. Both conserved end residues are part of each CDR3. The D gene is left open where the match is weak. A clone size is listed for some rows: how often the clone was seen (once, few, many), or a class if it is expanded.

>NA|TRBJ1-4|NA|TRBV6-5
CASSYSLWTTNEKLFF
TGTGCCAGCAGTTACTCCCTGTGGACAACTAATGAAAAACTGTTTTTT
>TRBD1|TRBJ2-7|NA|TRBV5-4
CASSLFGTGVNEQYF
TGTGCCAGCAGCTTATTTGGGACAGGGGTTAACGAGCAGTACTTC
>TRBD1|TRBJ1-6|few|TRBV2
CASSRGQGNSPLHF
TGTGCCAGCAGTCGAGGACAGGGAAATTCACCCCTCCACTTT
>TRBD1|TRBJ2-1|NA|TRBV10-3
CAISSLGQGAGEQFF
TGTGCCATCAGTTCTCTCGGACAGGGGGCCGGTGAGCAGTTCTTC
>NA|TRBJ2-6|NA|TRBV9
CASSVPSGANVLTF
TGTGCCAGCAGCGTACCCTCTGGGGCCAACGTCCTGACTTTC
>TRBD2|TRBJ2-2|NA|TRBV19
CATATSGGPPNTGELFF
TGTGCCACTGCAACTAGCGGGGGGCCCCCGAACACCGGGGAGCTGTTTTTT
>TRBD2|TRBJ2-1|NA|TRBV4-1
CASSQGEWTSGNNEQFF
TGCGCCAGCAGCCAAGGGGAATGGACTAGCGGTAACAATGAGCAGTTCTTC
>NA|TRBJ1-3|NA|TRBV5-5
CASSPSSGNTIYF
TGTGCCAGCAGCCCTAGCTCTGGAAACACCATATATTTT
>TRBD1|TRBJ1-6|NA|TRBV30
CAWSPGQGALALHF
TGTGCCTGGAGTCCCGGACAGGGGGCGTTAGCCCTCCACTTT
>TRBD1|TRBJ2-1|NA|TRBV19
CASSIDRGTGGLQFF
TGTGCCAGTAGTATAGATAGGGGGACAGGGGGTTTGCAGTTCTTC
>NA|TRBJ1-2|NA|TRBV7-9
CASSPTPHYGYTF
TGTGCCAGCAGCCCGACCCCTCATTATGGCTACACCTTC
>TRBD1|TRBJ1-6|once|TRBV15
CATSRDRGLGSYNSPLHF
TGTGCCACCAGCAGGGACAGGGGGCTTGGGTCCTATAATTCACCCCTCCACTTT
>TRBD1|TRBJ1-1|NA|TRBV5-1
CASSLIGQGNTEAFF
TGCGCCAGCAGCTTAATTGGACAGGGCAACACTGAAGCTTTCTTT
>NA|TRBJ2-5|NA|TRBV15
CATSRVGGVGETQYF
TGTGCCACCAGCAGAGTAGGCGGGGTTGGGGAGACCCAGTACTTC
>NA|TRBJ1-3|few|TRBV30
CAWIWPRTGGNTIYF
TGTGCCTGGATCTGGCCGCGAACCGGTGGAAACACCATATATTTT
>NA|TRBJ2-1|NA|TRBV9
CASSDDLSSYNEQFF
TGTGCCAGCAGCGACGACCTCAGCTCCTACAATGAGCAGTTCTTC
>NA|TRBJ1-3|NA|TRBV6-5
CASSLSQDSGNTIYF
TGTGCCAGCAGTTTATCCCAAGACTCTGGAAACACCATATATTTT
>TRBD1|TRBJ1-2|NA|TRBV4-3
CASSQVGQLYGYTF
TGCGCCAGCAGCCAGGTGGGACAGCTTTATGGCTACACCTTC
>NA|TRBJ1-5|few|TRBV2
CASSDGGWGQPQHF
TGTGCCAGCAGTGACGGGGGCTGGGGTCAGCCCCAGCATTTT
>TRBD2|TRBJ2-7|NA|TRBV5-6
CASSSRLAGGVGYF
TGTGCCAGCAGCTCCCGACTAGCGGGGGGGGTAGGGTACTTC
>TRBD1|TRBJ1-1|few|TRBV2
CASSLGQENTEAFF
TGTGCCAGCAGTTTAGGACAGGAGAACACTGAAGCTTTCTTT
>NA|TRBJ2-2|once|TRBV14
CASSQVGGLITGELFF
TGTGCCAGCAGCCAAGTGGGGGGGCTTATCACCGGGGAGCTGTTTTTT
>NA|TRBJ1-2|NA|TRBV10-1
CASSAGTENYGYTF
TGCGCCAGCAGTGCCGGGACCGAAAACTATGGCTACACCTTC
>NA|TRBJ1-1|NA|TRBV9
CASSVGGYTEAFF
TGTGCCAGCAGCGTAGGGGGATACACTGAAGCTTTCTTT
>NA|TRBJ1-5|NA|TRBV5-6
CASSLGGGGLGPQHF
TGTGCCAGCAGCTTAGGGGGTGGCGGATTGGGGCCCCAGCATTTT
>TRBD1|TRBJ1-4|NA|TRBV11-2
CASSVAGTGGDLFF
TGTGCCAGCAGCGTAGCAGGGACAGGGGGGGATCTGTTTTTT
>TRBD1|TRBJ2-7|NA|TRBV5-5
CASSHRTGPYEQYF
TGTGCCAGCAGCCATAGGACAGGGCCCTACGAGCAGTACTTC
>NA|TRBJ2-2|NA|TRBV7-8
CASSLGELFF
TGTGCCAGCAGCTTAGGGGAGCTGTTTTTT
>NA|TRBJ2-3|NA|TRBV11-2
CASSLERASLDTQYF
TGTGCCAGCAGCTTAGAAAGGGCTAGCCTAGATACGCAGTATTTT
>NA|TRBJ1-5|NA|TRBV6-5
CATGWDSNQPQHF
TGTGCCACCGGATGGGACAGCAATCAGCCCCAGCATTTT
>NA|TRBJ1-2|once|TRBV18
CASSPPGGFNYGYTF
TGTGCCAGCTCACCACCGGGAGGGTTTAACTATGGCTACACCTTC
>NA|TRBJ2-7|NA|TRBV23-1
CARGDISYEQYF
TGCGCCAGGGGGGACATCTCCTACGAGCAGTACTTC
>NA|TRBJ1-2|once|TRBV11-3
CASSLVAGNYGYTF
TGTGCCAGCAGCTTAGTCGCAGGAAACTATGGCTACACCTTC
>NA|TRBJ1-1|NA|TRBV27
CASSPRYMNTEAFF
TGTGCCAGCAGCCCCAGATACATGAACACTGAAGCTTTCTTT
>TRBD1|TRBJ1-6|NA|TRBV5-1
CASRGQDNSPLHF
TGCGCCAGCAGAGGACAGGATAATTCACCCCTCCACTTT
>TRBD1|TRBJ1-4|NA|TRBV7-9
CASSPRGDSNEKLFF
TGTGCCAGCAGCCCGAGGGGGGACAGTAATGAAAAACTGTTTTTT
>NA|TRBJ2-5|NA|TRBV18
CASSRTLGEETQYF
TGTGCCAGCTCGCGGACCCTGGGGGAAGAGACCCAGTACTTC
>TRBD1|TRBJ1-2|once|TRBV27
CASSHGQGTYGYTF
TGTGCCAGCAGCCATGGACAGGGGACCTATGGCTACACCTTC
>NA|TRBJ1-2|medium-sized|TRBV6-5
CASSLSGGNYGYTF
TGTGCCAGCAGCCTTAGCGGGGGCAACTATGGCTACACCTTC
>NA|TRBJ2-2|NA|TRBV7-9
CASSLRTAGTGELFF
TGTGCCAGCAGCTTAAGGACGGCAGGTACCGGGGAGCTGTTTTTT
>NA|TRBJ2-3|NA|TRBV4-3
CASSQERVRDTQYF
TGCGCCAGCAGCCAAGAAAGGGTACGGGATACGCAGTATTTT
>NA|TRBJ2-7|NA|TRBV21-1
CASSDHRDRSGEQYF
TGTGCCAGCAGCGATCACCGGGACAGGTCCGGCGAGCAGTACTTC
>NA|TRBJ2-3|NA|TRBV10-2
CASSGGFAVADTQYF
TGCGCCAGCAGTGGGGGATTCGCGGTGGCAGATACGCAGTATTTT
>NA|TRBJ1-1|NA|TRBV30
CAWSAAGRKNTEAFF
TGTGCCTGGAGTGCGGCCGGCCGGAAGAACACTGAAGCTTTCTTT
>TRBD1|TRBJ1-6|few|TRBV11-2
CASSLDPQGGTPLHF
TGTGCCAGCAGCTTAGATCCCCAGGGGGGAACACCCCTCCACTTT